The 29 T cell receptor beta chains below all came from one sample that was sequenced in a study of cytomegalovirus exposure and HLA in healthy donors. Method: immunoSEQ multiplex PCR; TCRdb's copy keeps in-frame clones and lacks some. Of some 190,000 clones in the sample, about 89% were seen once. The sequenced sample was PBMCs. Receptors originate from a man between 25 and 39 years old in good health and CMV-seropositive.

This chain links TRBV18 with TRBJ1-3; TRBD1 matches at 7 bases. V gave up 2 bases and J gave up 2 bases; unmatched junction bases: 3. Germline values: CDR1 KGHSH, CDR2 LQKENI. This CDR3 contains 15 residues. CDR3 protein: CASSPTTGAGNTIYF. DNA for the CDR3: TGTGCCAGCTCACCAACTACAGGGGCTGGAAACACCATATATTTT.

This CDR3 is CASTTTGTDLPAGTYEQYF. Here the CDR3 DNA reads TGCGCCAGCACCACCACCGGGACAGACCTCCCGGCCGGGACCTACGAGCAGTACTTC. This chain links TRBV5-1 with TRBJ2-7, with 7 bases matching TRBD1. Germline lookup yields CDR1 SGHRS and CDR2 YFSETQ. The CDR3 extends over 19 amino acids. Losses at the gene ends were 6 bases for V and 2 bases for J; bases not matched to a gene: 23.

V gene TRBV11-1 combines with J gene TRBJ2-3, with TRBD1 matching over 9 bases. There are 15 residues in the CDR3. Germline loops: CDR1 SGHAT, CDR2 FQDESV (reference sequence). Losses at the gene ends were 5 bases for V and 2 bases for J; bases not matched to a gene: 5. CDR3 DNA: TGTGCCAGCAGCCCGCGGGACAGGGCCACAGATACGCAGTATTTT. Translating gives CASSPRDRATDTQYF.

This chain joins TRBV11-3 and TRBJ2-7, with a tentative D call TRBD1 (5 bases). Trimming stripped 3 bases from V and 3 bases from J, with 18 bases between. The CDR3 is 16 residues long. The germline V gene encodes CDR1 SGHNT and CDR2 YENEEA. The CDR3 nucleotides read TGTGCCAGCAGCTTTGGACAAGCCAGTTATGTCTACGAGCAGTACTTC. Protein sequence: CASSFGQASYVYEQYF.

This chain connects TRBV6-1 to TRBJ2-2; D is unclear. In germline, CDR1 is MNHNS, CDR2 SASEGT. The CDR3 covers 16 residues. Trimming stripped 2 bases from V and 4 bases from J, with 14 bases between. CDR3: CASSEIIGDLTGELFF. The CDR3 coding sequence is TGTGCCAGCAGTGAAATAATAGGTGACCTCACCGGGGAGCTGTTTTTT.

With respect to this clone: At the DNA level, this CDR3 is encoded by other sequences in the same sample as well. The rearrangement links TRBV7-2 to TRBJ1-2; D is uncertain. The V gene's germline CDR1 is SGHTA and CDR2 FQGNSA. This CDR3 contains 12 residues. V dropped 3 bases and J dropped 4 bases, with 6 bases sitting between them. This chain's CDR3 is CASSLEGYGYTF. The CDR3 bases are TGTGCCAGCAGCTTGGAGGGCTATGGCTACACCTTC.

The rearrangement links TRBV30 to TRBJ1-5; 8 bases are a match to TRBD1. The length of the CDR3 is 15 residues. With V trimmed by 4 bases and J by 2 bases, 7 bases remained unmatched. The germline V gene encodes CDR1 GTSNPN and CDR2 SVGIG (reference sequence). CDR3 sequence reads: CAWTLTGGGNQPQHF. The CDR3 DNA is TGTGCCTGGACCCTCACAGGGGGTGGCAATCAGCCCCAGCATTTT.

The genes are TRBV5-1 and TRBJ2-7, with D possibly TRBD1 on 6 matching bases. The CDR3 has 15 residues. V lost 4 bases, J lost 0 bases, and 14 bases lay in between. Germline CDR1 reads SGHRS; CDR2 reads YFSETQ. The CDR3 bases are TGCGCCAGCAGCCTCAGGGGCCCCCCCTCCTACGAGCAGTACTTC. Residues: CASSLRGPPSYEQYF. Based on the CDR3 plus reference TRBV5-1 and TRBJ2-7, the full variable domain is KAGVTQTPRYLIKTRGQQVTLSCSPISGHRSVSWYQQTPGQGLQFLFEYFSETQRNKGNFPGRFSGRQFSNSRSEMNVSTLELGDSALYLCASSLRGPPSYEQYFGPGTRLTVT.

The table lists this clone with a few counts. The CDR3 nucleotides read TGTGCCAGCAGCGCGAGGGACAGTTTCACTGAAGCTTTCTTT. This translates into CASSARDSFTEAFF. The chain has TRBV9 and TRBJ1-1; 7 nucleotides line up with TRBD1. J gave up 4 bases and V 3 bases, and 6 bases lay outside the gene matches. Germline V lookup: CDR1 SGDLS, CDR2 YYNGEE. This CDR3 contains 14 residues.

The V and J genes are TRBV15 and TRBJ2-3; 9 bases are a match to TRBD2. The CDR3 extends over 16 amino acids. Germline V gene data show CDR1 as LNHNV and CDR2 as YYDKDF (reference sequence). V gave up 5 bases and J gave up 2 bases; unmatched junction bases: 8. CDR3 nucleotide sequence: TGTGCCACCAGCGGGGGACTAGCTAAGGTCACAGATACGCAGTATTTT. It specifies CATSGGLAKVTDTQYF.

V and J are TRBV6-1 and TRBJ2-7; D is unclear. The germline V gene encodes CDR1 MNHNS and CDR2 SASEGT. Trimming shortened V by 1 base and J by 3 bases, and 13 bases separated the two germline ends. The CDR3 covers 15 residues. CDR3 bases: TGTGCCAGCAGTGAAGGGGTGGTAGGGCGCTACGAGCAGTACTTC. Translating it yields CASSEGVVGRYEQYF.

The chain recombines TRBV7-2 with TRBJ2-3; a possible D gene is TRBD1 (6 bases). The CDR3 sequence is 15 residues long. Germline CDR1 is SGHTA and CDR2 is FQGNSA. The V end was cut by 1 base, the J end by 1 base, with 9 bases between. DNA for the CDR3: TGTGCCAGCAGCTTAGGTTCAGGGGGCACAGATACGCAGTATTTT. Encoded protein: CASSLGSGGTDTQYF.

The rearrangement links TRBV7-2 to TRBJ2-3; D may match TRBD1 or TRBD2 (5 bases each). Looked up from germline, CDR1 is SGHTA and CDR2 is FQGNSA. The CDR3 sequence is 15 residues long. Between the trimmed V and J ends, which lost 10 bases and 1 base, there was a span of 18 bases. CDR3 coding DNA: TGTGCCACCGCTTACGGGGCCTCGGGCACAGATACGCAGTATTTT. Translating it yields CATAYGASGTDTQYF.

Only a few counts were recorded for this clone. The rearrangement links TRBV19 to TRBJ1-5; D gene ambiguous. Germline loops: CDR1 LNHDA, CDR2 SQIVND (reference sequence). The CDR3 spans 18 residues. V lost 0 bases, J lost 6 bases, and 21 bases lay in between. The CDR3 bases are TGTGCCAGTAGTATAGATCGCATACAACGACTAATGAGTCAGCCCCAGCATTTT. Translated, it gives CASSIDRIQRLMSQPQHF.

The rearrangement links TRBV6-5 to TRBJ2-1, with D uncertain. CDR1 is MNHEY and CDR2 is SVGAGI in the germline V gene. This CDR3 spans 16 amino acids. The V gene lost 0 bases and the J gene lost 4 bases, with 13 bases spanning the gap. The CDR3 DNA sequence: TGTGCCAGCAGTTACTCGAGGAGACCGCTTTACAATGAGCAGTTCTTC. Its protein product is CASSYSRRPLYNEQFF.

CDR3 residues: CSVEGGSGGHQFF. CDR3 nucleotides: TGCAGCGTTGAAGGGGGTAGCGGGGGTCATCAGTTCTTC. The V call is TRBV29-1, the J call TRBJ2-1, with 9 bases lining up with TRBD2. Germline-derived CDR1 and CDR2 are SQVTM and ANQGSEA. CDR3 length: 13 amino acids. Trimming cost V 1 base and J 13 bases; bases outside gene matches: 8.

The gene calls are TRBV6-1 and TRBJ1-2; D remains unclear. Trimming stripped 7 bases from V and 6 bases from J, with 6 bases between. Germline V gene data show CDR1 as MNHNS and CDR2 as SASEGT. This CDR3 contains 10 residues. CDR3: CASILDGYTF. In DNA, the CDR3 is TGTGCCAGCATCCTTGATGGCTACACCTTC.

This clone occurred once. The chain carries TRBV30 and TRBJ1-3; a possible D gene is TRBD1 (6 bases). Trimming removed 0 bases from V and 4 bases from J, with 13 bases in between. CDR3 length: 15 residues. CDR1 and CDR2 (germline): GTSNPN, SVGIG (reference sequence). DNA for the CDR3: TGTGCCTGGAGTGTATGGGGGGGCCCCGGAAACACCATATATTTT. It translates to CAWSVWGGPGNTIYF.

The chain recombines TRBV5-1 with TRBJ1-6, with D possibly being TRBD1 (6 bases). Deletions cut 4 bases from V and 0 bases from J, with 17 bases between. The CDR3 has 18 residues. Germline V gene data show CDR1 as SGHRS and CDR2 as YFSETQ. The CDR3 here is CASSRGQTDSSYNSPLHF. The CDR3 DNA sequence: TGCGCCAGCAGCCGCGGACAGACCGATAGCTCCTATAATTCACCCCTCCACTTT.

This chain uses TRBV25-1 with TRBJ2-1, with D perhaps matching TRBD1 or TRBD2 (5 bases each). The CDR3 spans 12 residues. Germline assignment: CDR1 MGHDK and CDR2 SYGVNS. V lost 5 bases, J lost 8 bases, and 10 bases lay in between. CDR3 residues: CASSLLGDEQFF. CDR3 nucleotides: TGTGCCAGCAGTTTGTTGGGGGATGAGCAGTTCTTC.

The rearrangement links TRBV7-3 to TRBJ2-2; D could derive from TRBD1 or TRBD2 (7 bases each). This CDR3 region has 14 residues. Germline loops: CDR1 SGHTA, CDR2 FQGTGA. V shed 6 bases and J shed 7 bases, with 15 bases lying between them. The CDR3 DNA follows: TGTGCCAGCAGGAAAACAGGGGAGGGCGGGGAGCTGTTTTTT. Encoded protein: CASRKTGEGGELFF.

The V gene is TRBV4-3, the J gene TRBJ2-7; TRBD2 is a possible D gene (5 bases). Trimming removed 0 bases from V and 6 bases from J, with 12 bases in between. Germline CDR1 LGHNA, CDR2 YSLEER. This CDR3 is built from 14 residues. The CDR3 here is CASSQDLVAFEQYF. The CDR3, as DNA: TGCGCCAGCAGCCAAGATTTAGTAGCGTTCGAGCAGTACTTC.

The V and J genes are TRBV10-3 and TRBJ1-2; D remains unclear. Germline CDR1 ENHRY, CDR2 SYGVKD. This CDR3 contains 15 residues. Trimming stripped 3 bases from V and 1 base from J, with 12 bases between. This chain's CDR3 is CAISELQTGNYGYTF. In DNA form, the CDR3 reads TGTGCCATCAGTGAACTCCAGACGGGTAACTATGGCTACACCTTC.

The DNA for the CDR3 is TGCGCCAGCAGCTTGGGACAGGGGAACGAGCAGTACTTC. Its translation: CASSLGQGNEQYF. The chain recombines TRBV5-1 with TRBJ2-7; 8 bases are a match to TRBD1. CDR3 length: 13 amino acids. V dropped 0 bases and J dropped 5; count of bases not matched to a gene: 1. CDR1 and CDR2 from the germline V gene are SGHRS and YFSETQ.

The V call is TRBV27, the J call TRBJ2-1; 10 bases line up with TRBD2. Per germline, CDR1 MNHEY and CDR2 SMNVEV (reference sequence). The CDR3 consists of 16 residues. Trimming at V came to 2 bases and at J to 5 bases, leaving 6 bases not matched to a gene. The CDR3 DNA follows: TGTGCCAGCAGTTTAACTGGACTAGCGGAACACAATGAGCAGTTCTTC. Amino acid sequence: CASSLTGLAEHNEQFF.

V is TRBV6-1 and J is TRBJ2-2, with a weak D call TRBD1 (5 bases). Germline CDR1 is MNHNS and CDR2 is SASEGT. V dropped 3 bases and J dropped 6 bases, with 14 bases sitting between them. The CDR3 covers 15 residues. The DNA for the CDR3 is TGTGCCAGCAGTGATGGCAGGGTTGCCCCCGGGGAGCTGTTTTTT. Translating gives CASSDGRVAPGELFF.

The genes are TRBV7-6 and TRBJ2-1; tentatively, D is TRBD1 (6 bases). Germline CDR1 reads SGHVS; CDR2 reads FNYEAQ. The germline V and J ends were trimmed by 3 bases and 7 bases, with 10 bases remaining between them. CDR3 length: 13 amino acids. Written as DNA, the CDR3 is TGTGCCAGCAGCTTGCAGGGGTCGAATGAGCAGTTCTTC. This translates into CASSLQGSNEQFF.

The V gene is TRBV5-1, the J gene TRBJ2-3; 10 positions match TRBD1. The germline V gene encodes CDR1 SGHRS and CDR2 YFSETQ. CDR3 size: 21 residues. After removal of 4 bases from V and 5 bases from J, the junction contained 25 bases not matched to a gene. The CDR3 nucleotides are TGCGCCAGCAGCCTGGTAGTATGGGGACAGGGGACCTCCGGCCACGTAGATACGCAGTATTTT. This codes for CASSLVVWGQGTSGHVDTQYF.

This clone has a handful of counts. This chain uses TRBV10-3 with TRBJ2-7; possibly TRBD1 for D (6 bases). This CDR3 comprises 12 residues. From germline, CDR1 is ENHRY and CDR2 SYGVKD. Trimming took off 6 bases at V and 5 bases at J, with 11 bases between the two ends. The CDR3: CAISKGQNEQYF. The CDR3 DNA reads as TGTGCCATCAGCAAAGGACAGAACGAGCAGTACTTC.